A single sample gave rise to the 30 T cell receptor beta chains below, sequenced in a study of Ad26.COV2.S vaccination and SARS-CoV-2 variants. Profiled with immunoSEQ multiplex PCR; TCRdb holds only in-frame clones, not every one. The table shows hundreds of thousands of clones, with roughly nine tenths occurring only once. The sample's treatment: roughly 19 received Ad26.COV2.S at low or high dose, single or two shots; several received placebo; per-sample allocation not given. Following the first vaccine or placebo injection, samples were taken on day 63. The source material was peripheral blood, sampled in a trial of Ad26.COV2.S vaccine versus placebo. Receptors originate from a person between 18 and 65 years old who received the Ad26.COV2.S COVID-19 vaccine or a placebo.

V and J are TRBV5-1 and TRBJ2-3; D gene ambiguous. V lost 1 base and J 0 bases, leaving 15 bases between the germline ends. There are 17 residues in the CDR3. Germline V gene lookup returns CDR1 SGHRS and CDR2 YFSETQ. The CDR3 region is CASSLWFGVASTDTQYF. CDR3 nucleotides: TGCGCCAGCAGCTTGTGGTTCGGCGTGGCTAGCACAGATACGCAGTATTTT. Full variable domain (missing parts from reference TRBV5-1 and TRBJ2-3): KAGVTQTPRYLIKTRGQQVTLSCSPISGHRSVSWYQQTPGQGLQFLFEYFSETQRNKGNFPGRFSGRQFSNSRSEMNVSTLELGDSALYLCASSLWFGVASTDTQYFGPGTRLTVL.

The genes are TRBV6-2 or TRBV6-3 and TRBJ2-7; no reliable D call. With 2 bases removed from V and 7 bases from J, the gap between germline ends came to 9 bases. This CDR3 has 12 amino acids. The germline V gene encodes CDR1 MNHEY and CDR2 SVGEGT. The CDR3 nucleotides are TGTGCCAGCAGTTACCCCGCTCCTGAGCAGTACTTC. Its protein is CASSYPAPEQYF.

This clone is a singleton in its sample. The chain uses TRBV5-1 and TRBJ1-2; D unresolved. V lost 0 bases and J 7 bases, leaving 7 bases between the germline ends. The CDR3 spans 12 residues. Per the germline V gene, CDR1 is SGHRS and CDR2 is YFSETQ. Written as DNA, the CDR3 is TGCGCCAGCAGCTTGGATCGGAGTGGCTACACCTTC. Amino acid sequence: CASSLDRSGYTF.

This clone was picked up a small number of times. The chain combines TRBV14 with TRBJ2-5; tentative D call: TRBD1 (6 bases). The CDR3 sequence is 14 residues long. Trimming cost V 2 bases and J 5 bases, with 12 bases left between them. CDR1 is SGHDN and CDR2 is FVKESK in the germline V gene. The CDR3 loop is CASSQLDRPETQYF. CDR3 nucleotides: TGTGCCAGCAGCCAACTTGACAGGCCGGAGACCCAGTACTTC. The whole variable domain, remainder taken from reference TRBV14 and TRBJ2-5, is EAGVTQFPSHSVIEKGQTVTLRCDPISGHDNLYWYRRVMGKEIKFLLHFVKESKQDESGMPNNRFLAERTGGTYSTLKVQPAELEDSGVYFCASSQLDRPETQYFGPGTRLLVL.

This clone has only one observation. The chain couples TRBV14 to TRBJ2-5; D might be TRBD2 (6 bases). The germline V gene encodes CDR1 SGHDN and CDR2 FVKESK. CDR3 size: 14 residues. The ends were cut back, 6 bases at V and 1 base at J, with 12 bases in the middle. The DNA of the CDR3 is TGTGCCAGCAGTGGATGGGGAGGCCAAGAGACCCAGTACTTC. This translates into CASSGWGGQETQYF.

The gene calls are TRBV25-1 and TRBJ2-7; TRBD1 might be the D (5 bases). Per germline, CDR1 MGHDK and CDR2 SYGVNS. The CDR3 runs to 14 residues. Trimming left V 1 base short and J 1 base short, with 8 bases between. The CDR3 region has the DNA TGTGCCAGCAGTGAATCTGGGGCGTCCTACGAGCAGTACTTC. Protein product: CASSESGASYEQYF.

V and J are TRBV20-1 and TRBJ2-1; D unresolved. V lost 3 bases, J lost 0 bases, and 9 bases lay in between. There are 14 residues in the CDR3. The germline CDR1 and CDR2 sequences are DFQATT and SNEGSKA (reference sequence). CDR3: CSASKQISYNEQFF. The CDR3 DNA reads TGCAGTGCTAGTAAACAGATCTCCTACAATGAGCAGTTCTTC.

CDR3 region: CATSSGTGDEKLFF. The CDR3 bases are TGTGCCACCAGCAGCGGGACAGGGGACGAAAAACTGTTTTTT. The chain employs TRBV15 and TRBJ1-4; 10 nucleotides line up with TRBD1. The CDR3 contains 14 residues. The junction had 3 bases not matched to a gene; V was cut back by 3 bases and J by 8 bases. Looked up from germline, CDR1 is LNHNV and CDR2 is YYDKDF (reference sequence).

For this clone: Additional DNA sequences in this sample encode the identical CDR3. The chain carries TRBV18 and TRBJ2-7; D is possibly TRBD2 (6 bases). Trimming took 1 base from V and 1 from J, leaving 11 bases between them. The CDR3 loop spans 15 amino acids. Germline CDR1 reads KGHSH; CDR2 reads LQKENI. This chain's CDR3 is CASSPLAAASYEQYF. DNA of the CDR3: TGTGCCAGCTCACCACTAGCGGCGGCGTCCTACGAGCAGTACTTC.

The chain is built from TRBV12-3 or TRBV12-4 and TRBJ1-5; perhaps TRBD1 as D (5 bases). V dropped 4 bases and J dropped 6 bases, with 10 bases sitting between them. The length of the CDR3 is 13 residues. CDR3 sequence: CASSWGGGQPQHF. For the CDR3, the DNA is TGTGCCAGCAGTTGGGGGGGAGGTCAGCCCCAGCATTTT.

The chain recombines TRBV27 with TRBJ2-7; D call uncertain. V was pared by 2 bases and J by 3 bases, with 8 bases between. CDR1 and CDR2 from the germline V gene are MNHEY and SMNVEV (reference sequence). This CDR3 has 13 residues. Here the CDR3 DNA reads TGTGCCAGCAGTTTAAACGGCGGCTACGAGCAGTACTTC. Translated: CASSLNGGYEQYF.

CDR3 DNA sequence: TGTGCCAGCAGCTATTATGCAGGGCAAGAGACCCAGTACTTC. It codes for CASSYYAGQETQYF. The J gene is TRBJ2-5, the V gene TRBV3-1 (or the pseudogene TRBV3-2); D is perhaps TRBD1 (5 bases). Trimming removed 5 bases at V and 2 bases at J, with 12 bases between. The CDR3 runs 14 residues. CDR1 is LGHDT, CDR2 YNNKEL, per germline (reference sequence).

The chain recombines TRBV24-1 with TRBJ2-2; 9 bases fit TRBD1. Germline V lookup: CDR1 KGHDR, CDR2 SFDVKD. The ends lost 3 bases at V and 6 bases at J; junction bases unmatched: 7. CDR3 length: 16 amino acids. CDR3 residues: CATSDPGQGESGELFF. The CDR3 coding sequence is TGTGCCACCAGTGATCCGGGACAGGGAGAATCCGGGGAGCTGTTTTTT.

The chain couples TRBV6-4 to TRBJ1-5; perhaps TRBD1 as D (6 bases). V lost 3 bases to trimming and J lost 2 bases, with 8 bases between them. Germline V gene data show CDR1 as MRHNA and CDR2 as SNTAGT. The CDR3 length is 14 residues. The CDR3 sequence is CASSEQGGNQPQHF. The CDR3 DNA reads TGTGCCAGCAGTGAACAGGGTGGCAATCAGCCCCAGCATTTT.

The chain employs TRBV19 and TRBJ1-2; 7 bases fit TRBD1. There are 13 residues in the CDR3. Per germline, CDR1 LNHDA and CDR2 SQIVND (reference sequence). J lost 7 bases, V lost 10 bases, and 12 bases had no gene match. For the CDR3, the DNA is TGTGCCACCTCACCCTCCACAGGGGTTGGCTACACCTTC. This gives the protein CATSPSTGVGYTF.

Written as DNA, the CDR3 is TGTGCCAGCAGCTCCATTCTAGCGACAATGGCCTACGAGCAGTACTTC. As protein: CASSSILATMAYEQYF. V usage is TRBV5-6 and J usage is TRBJ2-7; TRBD2 might be the D (6 bases). Germline assignment: CDR1 SGHDT and CDR2 YYEEEE. The CDR3 runs to 16 residues. Between the trimmed V and J ends, which lost 3 bases and 2 bases, there was a span of 18 bases.

The rearrangement links TRBV11-3 to TRBJ1-2; D is unclear. The V and J ends lost 1 base and 6 bases respectively, with 6 bases between them. This CDR3 comprises 12 residues. Germline values: CDR1 SGHNT, CDR2 YENEEA. CDR3 bases: TGTGCCAGCAGCTTAGTCTTGGATGGCTACACCTTC. Its protein is CASSLVLDGYTF.

CDR3 DNA sequence: TGCGCCAGCAGCGCGGAGGGGGCGCCCTACGAGCAGTACTTC. Residues: CASSAEGAPYEQYF. J is TRBJ2-7 and V is TRBV5-1, with D possibly TRBD1 on 7 matching bases. The V and J ends lost 4 bases and 2 bases respectively, with 13 bases between them. The CDR3 is 14 residues long. Germline CDR1 is SGHRS and CDR2 is YFSETQ.

This chain uses TRBV7-3 with TRBJ2-5; D perhaps matches TRBD1 (6 bases). The CDR3 has 15 amino acids. Germline CDR1 is SGHTA and CDR2 is FQGTGA. With 5 bases removed from V and 5 bases from J, the gap between germline ends came to 18 bases. The DNA of the CDR3 is TGTGCCAGCAGCCCAAATGGCAGGGGCGATGAGACCCAGTACTTC. Its translation is CASSPNGRGDETQYF. The full variable domain, rest sourced from reference TRBV7-3 and TRBJ2-5, is GAGVSQTPSNKVTEKGKYVELRCDPISGHTALYWYRQSLGQGPEFLIYFQGTGAADDSGLPNDRFFAVRPEGSVSTLKIQRTERGDSAVYLCASSPNGRGDETQYFGPGTRLLVL.

V gene TRBV4-3 combines with J gene TRBJ1-5; no definite D call. The germline V gene encodes CDR1 LGHNA and CDR2 YSLEER. Trimming removed 4 bases from V and 1 base from J, with 8 bases in between. The CDR3 runs 14 residues. The CDR3 coding sequence is TGCGCCAGCAGCCCTCAAGGAAGCAATCAGCCCCAGCATTTT. The encoded protein is CASSPQGSNQPQHF.

For this clone: The same CDR3 also results from other DNA sequences found in this sample. V gene TRBV3-1 (or the pseudogene TRBV3-2) combines with J gene TRBJ1-1; TRBD1 matches 7 bases. Germline V gene data show CDR1 as LGHDT and CDR2 as YNNKEL (reference sequence). V gave up 4 bases and J gave up 5 bases; unmatched junction bases: 4. The CDR3 has 13 residues. The CDR3 DNA reads TGTGCCAGCAGCCCAACAGGGGTGACTGAAGCTTTCTTT. Residues: CASSPTGVTEAFF.

V usage is TRBV15 and J usage is TRBJ1-2; 7 nucleotides agree with TRBD1. Trimming removed 5 bases from V and 2 bases from J; junction bases left unmatched: 11. This CDR3 comprises 16 residues. From germline, CDR1 is LNHNV and CDR2 YYDKDF (reference sequence). The CDR3: CATSGRDSRSNYGYTF. The CDR3 DNA reads TGTGCCACCAGCGGCCGGGACAGTAGAAGCAACTATGGCTACACCTTC.

This chain uses TRBV4-3 with TRBJ2-7; no definite D call. This CDR3 spans 16 amino acids. In germline, CDR1 is LGHNA, CDR2 YSLEER. Between the trimmed V and J ends, which lost 4 bases and 1 base, there was a span of 17 bases. CDR3 in DNA: TGCGCCAGCAGCCCCAAGGGAAACTTCCCATCCTACGAGCAGTACTTC. Translation: CASSPKGNFPSYEQYF.

The chain has TRBV6-1 and TRBJ1-4; D not certain. V was pared by 3 bases and J by 4 bases, with 15 bases between. The CDR3 has 16 amino acids. Germline CDR1 is MNHNS and CDR2 is SASEGT. This CDR3 is CASSDSARTFNEKLFF. The CDR3 coding sequence is TGTGCCAGCAGTGATTCCGCCCGGACTTTTAATGAAAAACTGTTTTTT.

This clone was seen more than once but under ten times. The chain recombines TRBV7-2 with TRBJ2-7; TRBD2 matches 7 bases. The CDR3 has 14 amino acids. Trimming took 6 bases from V and 2 from J; bases not matched to a gene: 7. Germline loops: CDR1 SGHTA, CDR2 FQGNSA. This CDR3 is CASSKTSDTYEQYF. DNA for the CDR3: TGTGCCAGCAGTAAAACTAGCGACACCTACGAGCAGTACTTC.

The rearrangement links TRBV24-1 to TRBJ2-2; D gene uncertain. V lost 3 bases and J 1 base, leaving 11 bases between the germline ends. The CDR3 sequence is 16 residues long. Germline V gives CDR1 KGHDR, CDR2 SFDVKD. This CDR3 is CATSDTGSRNTGELFF. The CDR3, as DNA: TGTGCCACCAGTGATACCGGGTCCAGGAACACCGGGGAGCTGTTTTTT.

The CDR3 here is CATGRGRDIQYF. In nucleotides, the CDR3 is TGTGCCACAGGACGAGGGCGGGACATTCAGTACTTC. The chain joins TRBV6-5 to TRBJ2-4; D perhaps matches TRBD2 (5 bases). Trimming left V 10 bases short and J 8 bases short, with 15 bases between. The V gene's germline CDR1 is MNHEY and CDR2 SVGAGI. This CDR3 is built from 12 residues.

The rearrangement uses TRBV19 and TRBJ2-7; maybe TRBD1 (5 bases). The V end was cut by 3 bases, the J end by 2 bases, with 14 bases between. The CDR3 covers 15 residues. Germline assignment: CDR1 LNHDA and CDR2 SQIVND (reference sequence). The CDR3 sequence is CASSIRGEGAYEQYF. In nucleotides, the CDR3 is TGTGCCAGTAGTATTAGGGGCGAAGGGGCCTACGAGCAGTACTTC.

This rearrangement joins TRBV30 to TRBJ1-6, with TRBD1 identical over 7 bases. V lost 4 bases to trimming and J lost 5 bases; unmatched junction nucleotides: 11. Germline V gene data show CDR1 as GTSNPN and CDR2 as SVGIG (reference sequence). This CDR3 spans 16 amino acids. CDR3 bases: TGTGCCTGGACCCCCCCGTGGGGACAGAATAATTCACCCCTCCACTTT. Residues: CAWTPPWGQNNSPLHF.

The V and J genes are TRBV4-3 and TRBJ1-1, with unresolved D. Trimming removed 0 bases from V and 3 bases from J, with 11 bases in between. The germline V gene has CDR1 LGHNA and CDR2 YSLEER. The CDR3 covers 15 residues. CDR3 sequence (DNA): TGCGCCAGCAGCCAAGATCCCAATCATTACACTGAAGCTTTCTTT. Amino acids: CASSQDPNHYTEAFF.